This T cell receptor beta chain comes out of a study of T cells after posttransplantation cyclophosphamide. Study-wide points: Blood and skin or GI T cell repertoires showed limited TRB overlap. Later post-transplant blood repertoires were often dominated by donor CD8+ memory clones.

Controls had myeloablative marrow grafts with methotrexate and calcineurin inhibitor, sampled at 1 year. A note on this clone: Its antigen remains unidentified.

Here immunoSEQ multiplex PCR was the method, and the copy in TCRdb shows in-frame clones only, minus some. The sample gives 15,000 to 19,000 clones, 84% of which show up once; around 5% is in the top ten. This CDR3 is 19 amino acids long. The germline CDR1 and CDR2 sequences are SGDLS and YYNGEE. Between the trimmed V and J ends, which lost 4 bases and 4 bases, there was a span of 27 bases. The V gene is TRBV9, the J gene TRBJ1-3; TRBD1 might be the D (5 bases). The source is a male patient aged 18-29 years who received an allogeneic stem cell transplant from a related donor, was CMV-positive, and had no GVHD. Some T cells may trace back to the graft donor. The source material was PBMCs, sampled more than 350 days after allogeneic stem cell transplant with calcineurin inhibitor and methotrexate. CDR3 bases: TGTGCCAGCAGCTATAATAGGGGCGGCGATCATCTATGGGGAAACACCATATATTTT. This encodes CASSYNRGGDHLWGNTIYF.